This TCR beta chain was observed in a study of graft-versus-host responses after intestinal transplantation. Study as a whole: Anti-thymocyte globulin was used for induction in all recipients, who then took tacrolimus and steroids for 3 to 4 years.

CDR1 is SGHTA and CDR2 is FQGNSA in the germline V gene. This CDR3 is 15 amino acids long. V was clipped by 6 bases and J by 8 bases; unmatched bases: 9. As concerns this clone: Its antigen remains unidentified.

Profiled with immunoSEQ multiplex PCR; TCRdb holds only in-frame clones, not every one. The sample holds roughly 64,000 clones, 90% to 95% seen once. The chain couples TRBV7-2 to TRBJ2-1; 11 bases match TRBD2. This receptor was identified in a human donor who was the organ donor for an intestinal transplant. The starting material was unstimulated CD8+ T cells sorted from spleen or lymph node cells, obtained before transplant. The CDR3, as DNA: TGTGCCAGCAGGGTGTTAGCGGGAGGGTCGGATGAGCAGTTCTTC. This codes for CASRVLAGGSDEQFF.